The 10 T cell receptor beta chains listed next were all sequenced from one sample in a study of vaccination and CD4 T cells after COVID-19. The Oncomine TCR Beta short-read assay generated sequence data from the DNA of cultured CD4+ T cells. MiXCR, run by TCRdb on the PCR reads, gives a single entry per CDR3 protein. The data contain more than 2,000 distinct CDR3 sequences, over 25% of them seen just once; the ten biggest clones take up just over 55%. Treatment indicated: approximately nine-day PBMC culture with coronavirus spike peptide pools or control peptides (ViraFEST assay). Unexposed donor CD4+ T cells predated the COVID-19 pandemic, collected 2011-2018. What these receptors recognize is not known. Sequenced sample: CD4+ T cells from blood, cultured in vitro. Every receptor here comes from a human donor in good health.

The rearrangement uses TRBV11-2 and TRBJ2-5; TRBD2 agrees at 9 bases. The CDR3 is 15 residues long. Germline V gene lookup returns CDR1 SGHAT and CDR2 FQNNGV. V was pared by 5 bases and J by 5 bases, with 9 bases of the junction left unmatched. CDR3 residues: CASSQAGGLRETQYF. For the CDR3, the DNA is TGTGCCAGCAGCCAAGCGGGGGGACTTCGTGAGACCCAGTACTTC. The full variable domain, in which reference TRBV11-2 and TRBJ2-5 provide the parts outside the CDR3, is EAGVAQSPRYKIIEKRQSVAFWCNPISGHATLYWYQQILGQGPKLLIQFQNNGVVDDSQLPKDRFSAERLKGVDSTLKIQPAKLEDSAVYLCASSQAGGLRETQYFGPGTRLLVL.

The gene calls are TRBV20-1 and TRBJ2-2; D might be TRBD2 (6 bases). Germline CDR1 DFQATT, CDR2 SNEGSKA (reference sequence). This CDR3 spans 14 amino acids. Trimming took 5 bases from V and 4 from J, leaving 14 bases between them. DNA for the CDR3: TGCAGTGCTTCAGCGGGTCCGTCCACCGGGGAGCTGTTTTTT. Translating gives CSASAGPSTGELFF.

The genes are TRBV28 and TRBJ1-1, with D unclear. This CDR3 has 15 amino acids. With 8 bases removed from V and 2 bases from J, the gap between germline ends came to 18 bases. Germline V lookup: CDR1 MDHEN, CDR2 SYDVKM. The CDR3, as DNA: TGTGCCAGCCTTTCGTGGACGGCGACCAACACTGAAGCTTTCTTT. This sequence encodes CASLSWTATNTEAFF.

V and J are TRBV25-1 and TRBJ2-7; 12 bases match TRBD2. The CDR3 totals 20 residues. The junction had 17 bases not matched to a gene; V was cut back by 1 base and J by 4 bases. Germline V gene lookup returns CDR1 MGHDK and CDR2 SYGVNS. The CDR3, as DNA: TGTGCCAGCAGTGAATCCCGCCTATTGACTAGCGGGGGATTTTCTTACGAGCAGTACTTC. Residues: CASSESRLLTSGGFSYEQYF.

This clonotype was counted only a few times. The CDR3 nucleotides are TGTGCCAGCAGGAATCCGGGACAGGGGGCCGGGGCCAACGTCCTGACTTTC. As protein: CASRNPGQGAGANVLTF. This rearrangement joins TRBV6-1 to TRBJ2-6; TRBD1 agrees at 12 bases. This CDR3 has 17 amino acids. V lost 6 bases to trimming and J lost 4 bases; unmatched junction nucleotides: 7. The germline V gene encodes CDR1 MNHNS and CDR2 SASEGT.

This clonotype was recorded a few times. The V and J genes are TRBV2 and TRBJ1-1, with D unresolved. CDR3 length: 13 residues. Germline CDR1 reads SNHLY; CDR2 reads FYNNEI. With 4 bases removed from V and 0 bases from J, the gap between germline ends came to 6 bases. CDR3 coding DNA: TGTGCCAGCAGTGTTTTGCTGAACACTGAAGCTTTCTTT. Its translation is CASSVLLNTEAFF.

This clonotype has more than one count but fewer than ten. This sequence joins TRBV12-3 or TRBV12-4 and TRBJ1-6; 9 nucleotides match TRBD1. The CDR3 has 15 residues. J lost 7 bases, V lost 5 bases, and 6 bases had no gene match. CDR3 protein: CASSPHGTGNSPLHF. The DNA of the CDR3 is TGTGCCAGCAGTCCCCATGGGACAGGGAATTCACCCCTCCACTTT.

The sample holds a few counts of this clonotype. The V call is TRBV12-3 or TRBV12-4, the J call TRBJ1-6, with a weak D call TRBD1 (5 bases). This CDR3 is 15 amino acids long. Trimming removed 6 bases at V and 10 bases at J, with 19 bases between. CDR3 protein: CASSQEIAGISPLHF. The CDR3, as DNA: TGTGCCAGCAGCCAAGAGATAGCAGGGATCTCACCCCTCCACTTT.

Only a few counts were recorded for this clonotype. The V call is TRBV18, the J call TRBJ1-5; TRBD1 matches 9 bases. The CDR3 has 16 residues. The V segment lost 4 bases and the J segment 4 bases; nucleotides outside the gene matches: 8. Germline CDR1 and CDR2: KGHSH and LQKENI. The CDR3 DNA sequence: TGTGCCAGCTCACATAGCGACAGGGGGAATAATCAGCCCCAGCATTTT. It translates to CASSHSDRGNNQPQHF.

This clonotype was picked up a small number of times. The chain is built from TRBV5-1 and TRBJ2-3; D could derive from TRBD1 or TRBD2 (5 bases each). CDR1 is SGHRS and CDR2 is YFSETQ in the germline V gene. CDR3 length: 16 residues. Trimming stripped 2 bases from V and 0 bases from J, with 13 bases between. The CDR3 DNA reads as TGCGCCAGCAGCTTTGGGACCGTGGGGAGCACAGATACGCAGTATTTT. This sequence encodes CASSFGTVGSTDTQYF.